This TCR beta chain was profiled in a study of T cells in Graves' hyperthyroidism and ophthalmopathy. Findings of the study overall: Separating ophthalmopathy from stable hyperthyroidism was achieved by a 13 V-J model. Model-based prediction identified ophthalmopathy a median around 6.7 months prior to its onset.

This clonotype has ten or more counts. Its target is unknown. The cohort's ophthalmopathy patients, a group with duration under 3 months, had a Clinical Activity Score of at least 3 and a NOSPECS grade of at least 4. TCR beta CDR3 regions were amplified from RNA transcripts. Carried out on the TCR CDR3, a first-round RT-PCR used the HTBI primer set. A single record per CDR3 protein comes from TCRdb applying MiXCR to the multiplex PCR reads. In the table there are roughly 500,000 distinct CDR3 sequences, under 25% of which are singletons. This receptor was obtained from a woman aged 70-85 years with Graves' ophthalmopathy. The sequencing sample was made of blood.

CDR3 in DNA: TGTGCCAGCAGCGCAAAAGCGGGAGCCCTTACCTACGAGCAGTACTTC. Its translation: CASSAKAGALTYEQYF. The J gene is TRBJ2-7, the V gene TRBV9; 8 bases map to TRBD2. V gave up 3 bases and J gave up 2 bases; unmatched junction bases: 10. Germline V lookup: CDR1 SGDLS, CDR2 YYNGEE. The CDR3 sequence is 16 residues long. Drawing the rest from reference TRBV9 and TRBJ2-7, the complete variable domain is DSGVTQTPKHLITATGQRVTLRCSPRSGDLSVYWYQQSLDQGLQFLIQYYNGEERAKGNILERFSAQQFPDLHSELNLSSLELGDSALYFCASSAKAGALTYEQYFGPGTRLTVT.